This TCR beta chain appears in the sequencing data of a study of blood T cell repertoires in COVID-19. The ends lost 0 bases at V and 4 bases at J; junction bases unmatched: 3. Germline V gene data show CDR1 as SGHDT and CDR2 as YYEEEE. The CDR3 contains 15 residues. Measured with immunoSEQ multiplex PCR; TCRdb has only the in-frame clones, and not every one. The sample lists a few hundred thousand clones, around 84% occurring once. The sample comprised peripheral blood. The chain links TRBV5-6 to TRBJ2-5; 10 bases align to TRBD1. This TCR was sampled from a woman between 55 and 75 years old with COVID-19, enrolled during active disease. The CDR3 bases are TGTGCCAGCAGCTTGGCCAGGACAGGGGGAGAGACCCAGTACTTC. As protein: CASSLARTGGETQYF.